These 5 T cell receptor beta chains originate from one sample sequenced in a study of shared clonotypes between healthy human individuals (dated by TCRdb to between 2020 and 2021). The library was generated by the immunoSEQ multiplex PCR assay. What TCRdb holds here is the immuneACCESS table cut down to in-frame rearrangements. Part of the clones is not present; checked against another copy, under half of the missing clones reflect an unresolved V gene, and the others are unexplained. Across this sample there are fewer than 3 million clones, with around 93% seen only once. Jointly, the top ten make up approximately 0.4% of the sample. Sequenced sample: naive CD4+ T cells from PBMCs. What this sample's cell subset or site label stands for: CD45RA+ positively selected. Receptors originate from a man younger than 35 in good health. Some clones in this sample may be carry-over from other donors' samples.

The J gene is TRBJ1-5, the V gene TRBV21-1. TRBV21-1 is recorded as a pseudogene. The CDR3 loop spans 18 amino acids. CDR3: CASSKAGVGRRSNQPQHF. The CDR3 DNA follows: TGTGCCAGCAGCAAAGCCGGGGTTGGAAGGCGTAGCAATCAGCCCCAGCATTTT.

The chain couples TRBV5-6 to TRBJ1-2; possible D gene TRBD1, 5 bases. Germline V gives CDR1 SGHDT, CDR2 YYEEEE. The CDR3 totals 15 residues. With 4 bases removed from V and 3 bases from J, the gap between germline ends came to 16 bases. The CDR3 is CASSNGGTGDYGYTF. CDR3 nucleotide sequence: TGTGCCAGCAGCAATGGTGGGACGGGCGACTATGGCTACACCTTC.

The rearrangement links TRBV7-2 to TRBJ2-7; D gene unclear. The V gene's germline CDR1 is SGHTA and CDR2 FQGNSA. V was cut by 5 bases and J by 3 bases, with 17 bases left in between. This CDR3 is built from 15 residues. In DNA, the CDR3 is TGTGCCAGCAGCCGATCGCAGCGAGGCTACTACGAGCAGTACTTC. Residues: CASSRSQRGYYEQYF.

V gene TRBV7-8 combines with J gene TRBJ2-3; D uncertain. Germline values: CDR1 SGHVS, CDR2 FQNEAQ. The CDR3 consists of 14 residues. V dropped 3 bases and J dropped 0 bases, with 7 bases sitting between them. CDR3 DNA: TGTGCCAGCAGCTTGTCATTTAGCACAGATACGCAGTATTTT. Translation: CASSLSFSTDTQYF.

J is TRBJ2-7 and V is TRBV9; TRBD2 matches 7 bases. Trimming at V came to 0 bases and at J to 2 bases, leaving 2 bases not matched to a gene. Germline V gene data show CDR1 as SGDLS and CDR2 as YYNGEE. The CDR3 extends over 14 amino acids. The CDR3 here is CASSVDAGAYEQYF. The CDR3 nucleotides are TGTGCCAGCAGCGTAGATGCGGGGGCCTACGAGCAGTACTTC.